Included here is one TCR beta chain sequence, with context. These data come from a study of patients and donors after allogeneic stem cell transplantation. Each CDR3 protein gets one entry after TCRdb re-called the RT-PCR reads with MiXCR. This table has 200,000 to 250,000 distinct CDR3 sequences, about 37% appearing once. This CDR3 has 15 amino acids. Deletions cut 2 bases from V and 12 bases from J, with 17 bases between. The germline V gene has CDR1 LGHDT and CDR2 YNNKEL (reference sequence). The chain employs TRBV3-1 and TRBJ1-6, with D maybe TRBD1 (5 bases). The source is a human donor who was either an allogeneic HSCT recipient or a stem cell or donor lymphocyte infusion donor (not recorded which). It is not recorded whose cells these are; they may come from a transplant donor. The sample consisted of blood, either unsorted or a sorted T cell fraction (not recorded which). CDR3 amino acids: CASSQREGHTGPLHF. The CDR3, as DNA: TGTGCCAGCAGCCAAAGGGAGGGGCACACGGGACCCCTCCACTTT.